These T cell receptor beta chains were read from a single sample in a study of neurological immune-mediated disorders. TCRdb reanalysed the 5' RACE reads using MiXCR and keeps one entry per CDR3 protein. The table includes tens of thousands of distinct CDR3 sequences, roughly 3.5% detected once. Sequencing was performed on PBMCs. These receptors originate from a man aged 25 to 45 with multiple sclerosis. The CDR3 runs from the conserved cysteine through the conserved F or W. The D gene is left open where the match is weak.

v_gene,j_gene,d_gene,CDR3aa
TRBV29-1,TRBJ2-7,TRBD2,CSVEGLTSGSSYEQYF
TRBV27,TRBJ2-5,TRBD2,CASSSYLAGQETQYF
TRBV10-3,TRBJ2-3,TRBD1,CAIRAGTGGKDTQYF
TRBV7-9,TRBJ2-7,TRBD1,CASSSLRGGQGTYEQYF
TRBV7-6,TRBJ2-1,NA,CASSLNADEQFF
TRBV12-3/TRBV12-4,TRBJ1-2,TRBD1,CASRPGGYGYTF
TRBV11-1,TRBJ2-7,TRBD1,CASSLQGDNSYEQYF
TRBV20-1,TRBJ2-7,NA,CSARGVSYEQYF
TRBV9,TRBJ1-1,NA,CASSVDYGQKAFF
TRBV7-6,TRBJ2-5,TRBD1,CASSTGVGETQYF
TRBV9,TRBJ2-7,TRBD2,CASSGGTSDYEQYF
TRBV7-2,TRBJ1-3,NA,CASSLQGMGVDTIYF
TRBV18,TRBJ2-5,NA,CASSYRDSAETQYF
TRBV29-1,TRBJ1-3,NA,CSAGNGPNSGNTIYF
TRBV12-3/TRBV12-4,TRBJ2-2,NA,CASSRAGELFF
TRBV10-3,TRBJ1-1,NA,CAIGSGTEAFF
TRBV29-1,TRBJ2-7,TRBD1,CSARDDRGVYEQYF